One sample yielded the 30 T cell receptor beta chains listed below, sequenced in a study of human T cells and chemical hapten exposure. Time point meaning: pre-sensitization, week 0. Treatment of the sample: therapeutic diphenylcyclopropenone sensitization with weekly scalp DPC. Before extraction, the whole blood was not fractionated, and total RNA was taken from it. TCRdb ran MiXCR on the RACE reads and lists one entry per CDR3 protein. In the table there are almost 35,000 distinct CDR3 sequences, under 13% of which are singletons. The source material was whole blood, sampled in connection with sensitization to the hapten diphenylcyclopropenone (DPC). These receptors all come from a man in his fifties with alopecia areata. Some clones in this sample may be carry-over from other donors' samples.

This clonotype showed up many times. This rearrangement joins TRBV10-1 to TRBJ2-5; D remains ambiguous. CDR3 length equals 12 residues. The V gene lost 2 bases and the J gene lost 9 bases, with 10 bases spanning the gap. In germline, CDR1 is WNHNN, CDR2 SYGVQD (reference sequence). In nucleotides, the CDR3 is TGCGCCAGCAGTGAGGGCCCCCAGGCCCAGTACTTC. Encoded protein: CASSEGPQAQYF.

This clonotype was observed a handful of times. V and J are TRBV20-1 and TRBJ2-3, with TRBD2 matching 11 bases. After removal of 6 bases from V and 7 bases from J, the junction contained 12 bases not matched to a gene. The CDR3 is 15 residues long. In germline, CDR1 is DFQATT, CDR2 SNEGSKA (reference sequence). CDR3 nucleotide sequence: TGCAGTGCCCCTCCGGCTAGCGGGAGGTTATATACGCAGTATTTT. Amino acids: CSAPPASGRLYTQYF.

CDR3 sequence: CASSLYRGSQPQHF. CDR3 sequence (DNA): TGTGCCAGCAGCTTATACAGGGGTAGCCAGCCCCAGCATTTT. V and J are TRBV7-2 and TRBJ1-5; the match to TRBD1 covers 7 bases. CDR3 length: 14 residues. The germline gives CDR1 SGHTA, CDR2 FQGNSA. Trimming took 2 bases from V and 7 from J; bases not matched to a gene: 5.

The chain links TRBV7-7 to TRBJ2-2; unclear D gene. The CDR3 extends over 15 amino acids. V gave up 5 bases and J gave up 7 bases, with 17 bases separating them. Germline-derived CDR1 and CDR2 are SSHAT and FNYEAQ (reference sequence). Written as DNA, the CDR3 is TGTGCCAGCAGCCTGCGAAGGTGGTGGGTCGGGGAGCTGTTTTTT. Translation: CASSLRRWWVGELFF.

Ten or more counts support this clonotype. V gene TRBV29-1 combines with J gene TRBJ1-3; possibly TRBD1 for D (6 bases). V was trimmed by 6 bases and J by 0 bases, leaving 15 bases between them. The CDR3 is 15 residues long. Germline V gene lookup returns CDR1 SQVTM and CDR2 ANQGSEA. CDR3 protein: CSVDGTTGSGNTIYF. CDR3 coding DNA: TGCAGCGTAGACGGGACAACCGGCTCTGGAAACACCATATATTTT. Drawing the rest from reference TRBV29-1 and TRBJ1-3, the complete variable domain is SAVISQKPSRDICQRGTSLTIQCQVDSQVTMMFWYRQQPGQSLTLIATANQGSEATYESGFVIDKFPISRPNLTFSTLTVSNMSPEDSSIYLCSVDGTTGSGNTIYFGEGSWLTVV.

This clonotype was seen many times. The CDR3 reads CASSRVKGQGSVHGYTF. The CDR3, as DNA: TGTGCCAGCTCACGCGTTAAAGGACAGGGGAGTGTCCATGGCTACACCTTC. The rearrangement joins TRBV18 to TRBJ1-2, with 9 nucleotides matching TRBD1. The CDR3 length is 17 residues. The germline V gene has CDR1 KGHSH and CDR2 LQKENI. The V segment lost 4 bases and the J segment 6 bases; nucleotides outside the gene matches: 15.

This clonotype has ten or more counts. As DNA, the CDR3 is TGTGCCAGCAGCCCAGGGAACGCCGGGCAGACCCAGTACTTC. This encodes CASSPGNAGQTQYF. The chain joins TRBV7-9 to TRBJ2-5; possible D gene TRBD1, 5 bases. There are 14 residues in the CDR3. The germline gives CDR1 SEHNR, CDR2 FQNEAQ (reference sequence). Trimming pared 5 bases from V and 6 bases from J, leaving 16 bases between.

This clonotype occurred a few times. The chain links TRBV7-2 to TRBJ2-1; D gene unclear. This CDR3 is 11 amino acids long. The V end was cut by 5 bases, the J end by 9 bases, with 8 bases between. Per germline, CDR1 SGHTA and CDR2 FQGNSA. In DNA, the CDR3 is TGTGCCAGCAGCGGTGGGCTTGAGCAGTTCTTC. It codes for CASSGGLEQFF.

This clonotype was counted many times. The V gene is TRBV12-3 or TRBV12-4, the J gene TRBJ2-1; the D gene is possibly TRBD1 (6 bases). Trimming cost V 6 bases and J 0 bases, with 18 bases left between them. The CDR3 length is 17 residues. The CDR3 bases are TGTGCCAGCAGACCCGACGGACAGCCTGGCTCCTACAATGAGCAGTTCTTC. It is translated as CASRPDGQPGSYNEQFF.

The V call is TRBV29-1, the J call TRBJ2-7, with D uncertain. V lost 2 bases and J 7 bases, leaving 12 bases between the germline ends. The CDR3 loop spans 12 amino acids. CDR1 SQVTM and CDR2 ANQGSEA come from the germline V gene. CDR3 residues: CSVERRRGEQYF. The DNA for the CDR3 is TGCAGCGTTGAAAGGAGACGTGGAGAGCAGTACTTC.

This clonotype was counted many times. The chain joins TRBV3-1 to TRBJ2-5; no definite D call. The V gene's germline CDR1 is LGHDT and CDR2 YNNKEL (reference sequence). CDR3 length: 13 amino acids. Trimming took 1 base from V and 0 from J, leaving 3 bases between them. CDR3 DNA: TGTGCCAGCAGCCAAGGGTACCAAGAGACCCAGTACTTC. This sequence encodes CASSQGYQETQYF.

This clonotype was observed a few times. V gene TRBV27 combines with J gene TRBJ2-7, with TRBD1 identical over 9 bases. Germline CDR1 and CDR2: MNHEY and SMNVEV (reference sequence). The CDR3 has 14 amino acids. The V gene end was trimmed by 5 bases and the J gene end by 9 bases; junction bases not matched to a gene: 11. CDR3 amino acids: CASSLNRDRARQYF. In DNA, the CDR3 is TGTGCCAGCAGTCTCAACCGGGACAGGGCTAGGCAGTACTTC.

This clonotype was detected only a few times. This chain links TRBV28 with TRBJ1-3, with D perhaps matching TRBD1 (5 bases). The CDR3 spans 15 residues. Per the germline V gene, CDR1 is MDHEN and CDR2 is SYDVKM. Trimming cost V 7 bases and J 0 bases, with 13 bases left between them. CDR3: CASISGSFSGNTIYF. CDR3 bases: TGTGCCAGCATTTCAGGGTCCTTCTCTGGAAACACCATATATTTT.

This clonotype was seen repeatedly, ten times or more. The chain uses TRBV7-9 and TRBJ2-3, with TRBD2 matching 9 bases. The CDR3 is made up of 14 amino acids. The J segment lost 2 bases and the V segment lost 6 bases, leaving 3 bases of the junction unmatched. Per germline, CDR1 SEHNR and CDR2 FQNEAQ (reference sequence). The CDR3 DNA is TGTGCCAGCAGGAGACTAGCGGACACAGATACGCAGTATTTT. This sequence encodes CASRRLADTDTQYF.

This clonotype was seen ten or more times. The rearrangement joins TRBV6-5 to TRBJ2-7, with D tentatively TRBD2 (5 bases). With 0 bases removed from V and 0 bases from J, the gap between germline ends came to 15 bases. Germline CDR1 MNHEY, CDR2 SVGAGI. The CDR3 length is 17 residues. CDR3 sequence (DNA): TGTGCCAGCAGTTACTCGCTACAGACGGGGAGCTCCTACGAGCAGTACTTC. Translating it yields CASSYSLQTGSSYEQYF.

This rearrangement joins TRBV12-3 or TRBV12-4 to TRBJ2-7, with 7 bases identical to TRBD1. V lost 7 bases, J lost 4 bases, and 4 bases stayed unmatched. This CDR3 contains 12 residues. In nucleotides, the CDR3 is TGTGCCAGCATTTCCAGGGGGTACGAGCAGTACTTC. Protein: CASISRGYEQYF.

The sample holds many counts of this clonotype. V gene TRBV11-3 combines with J gene TRBJ1-2; TRBD1 aligns across 8 bases. J gave up 7 bases and V 5 bases, and 6 bases lay outside the gene matches. Per the germline V gene, CDR1 is SGHNT and CDR2 is YENEEA. CDR3 length: 13 residues. In nucleotides, the CDR3 is TGTGCCAGCAGCCATCGGGACAGGCGTGGCTACACCTTC. Translated: CASSHRDRRGYTF. Using reference TRBV11-3 and TRBJ1-2 for the parts outside the CDR3, the full variable domain is EAGVVQSPRYKIIEKKQPVAFWCNPISGHNTLYWYLQNLGQGPELLIRYENEEAVDDSQLPKDRFSAERLKGVDSTLKIQPAELGDSAVYLCASSHRDRRGYTFGSGTRLTVV.

This clonotype was detected only a few times. J is TRBJ2-2 and V is TRBV5-5; possible D gene TRBD2, 6 bases. V lost 4 bases and J lost 4, with 14 bases in between. This CDR3 is 15 amino acids long. The V gene's germline CDR1 is SGHKS and CDR2 YYEKEE (reference sequence). Here the CDR3 DNA reads TGTGCCAGCAGCATATCGGGACTGGCCACCGGGGAGCTGTTTTTT. This codes for CASSISGLATGELFF.

The sample holds a few counts of this clonotype. The genes are TRBV7-3 and TRBJ2-1; D perhaps matches TRBD2 (7 bases). Trimming left V 2 bases short and J 8 bases short, with 19 bases between. CDR1 is SGHTA and CDR2 is FQGTGA in the germline V gene. This CDR3 is built from 16 residues. CDR3 sequence: CASSLRQAGDEDEQFF. The CDR3 nucleotides are TGTGCCAGCAGCTTACGACAGGCGGGAGATGAGGATGAGCAGTTCTTC.

The J gene is TRBJ2-7, the V gene TRBV6-5, with a weak D call TRBD2 (6 bases). Trimming pared 6 bases from V and 2 bases from J, leaving 23 bases between. From germline, CDR1 is MNHEY and CDR2 SVGAGI. The CDR3 length is 17 residues. CDR3 residues: CASSRPGRRGIPYEQYF. CDR3 DNA sequence: TGTGCCAGCAGCCGCCCGGGGAGGAGGGGCATTCCCTACGAGCAGTACTTC.

The table lists this clonotype with many counts. The V and J genes are TRBV20-1 and TRBJ2-7; the D gene is possibly TRBD1 (7 bases). Per the germline V gene, CDR1 is DFQATT and CDR2 is SNEGSKA (reference sequence). CDR3 length: 13 amino acids. V lost 6 bases, J lost 2 bases, and 14 bases lay in between. The CDR3 DNA reads TGCAGTGCCGCGGGACAGAAGCCCTACGAGCAGTACTTC. Its protein product is CSAAGQKPYEQYF.

This chain uses TRBV12-3 or TRBV12-4 with TRBJ1-4; tentatively, D is TRBD1 (5 bases). The CDR3 loop spans 14 amino acids. Trimming cost V 5 bases and J 8 bases, with 15 bases left between them. In DNA, the CDR3 is TGTGCCAGCAGTCCTCCACCAAAGGGGGAAAAACTGTTTTTT. Its translation is CASSPPPKGEKLFF.

The sample holds a few counts of this clonotype. This CDR3 is CASSLTGMNTEAFF. CDR3 DNA sequence: TGTGCCAGCAGTTTGACAGGGATGAACACTGAAGCTTTCTTT. The chain has TRBV28 and TRBJ1-1; 7 nucleotides agree with TRBD1. There are 14 residues in the CDR3. From germline, CDR1 is MDHEN and CDR2 SYDVKM. Trimming took 3 bases from V and 0 from J; bases not matched to a gene: 1.

V and J are TRBV10-1 and TRBJ2-7; D gene ambiguous. In germline, CDR1 is WNHNN, CDR2 SYGVQD (reference sequence). The CDR3 has 14 residues. Trimming stripped 2 bases from V and 2 bases from J, with 10 bases between. Written as DNA, the CDR3 is TGCGCCAGCAGTGAGCCGGCCAGACCCTACGAGCAGTACTTC. Amino acids: CASSEPARPYEQYF.

The table lists this clonotype with many counts. J is TRBJ2-7 and V is TRBV29-1; the D gene is possibly TRBD1 (7 bases). The CDR3 length is 13 residues. The germline gives CDR1 SQVTM, CDR2 ANQGSEA. Between the trimmed V and J ends, which lost 6 bases and 2 bases, there was a span of 14 bases. The CDR3 loop is CSVTRGETYEQYF. The CDR3 DNA reads TGCAGCGTCACCAGGGGGGAAACCTACGAGCAGTACTTC.

The chain recombines TRBV28 with TRBJ2-2; unclear D gene. The CDR3 sequence is 12 residues long. Per germline, CDR1 MDHEN and CDR2 SYDVKM. V was pared by 3 bases and J by 5 bases, with 4 bases between. In DNA form, the CDR3 reads TGTGCCAGCAGTTTCGGGACCGGGGAGCTGTTTTTT. This codes for CASSFGTGELFF. Full variable domain (missing parts from reference TRBV28 and TRBJ2-2): DVKVTQSSRYLVKRTGEKVFLECVQDMDHENMFWYRQDPGLGLRLIYFSYDVKMKEKGDIPEGYSVSREKKERFSLILESASTNQTSMYLCASSFGTGELFFGEGSRLTVL.

A note on this clonotype: This may come from a read error, since a much larger clone is one base off. The rearrangement uses TRBV12-3 or TRBV12-4 and TRBJ1-6; D remains unclear. CDR3 length: 13 amino acids. Between the trimmed V and J ends, which lost 3 bases and 10 bases, there was a span of 10 bases. CDR3 DNA sequence: TGTGCCAGCAGTTTCGGGTCGGAGTCACCCCTCCACTTT. It is translated as CASSFGSESPLHF.

The table lists this clonotype with many counts. The chain is built from TRBV29-1 and TRBJ2-5; D remains ambiguous. V was pared by 1 base and J by 1 base, with 13 bases between. The length of the CDR3 is 15 residues. The germline V gene has CDR1 SQVTM and CDR2 ANQGSEA. In nucleotides, the CDR3 is TGCAGCGTTGAAGCGGGTGCAGCTTTCCAAGAGACCCAGTACTTC. It translates to CSVEAGAAFQETQYF.

The chain uses TRBV12-3 or TRBV12-4 and TRBJ1-1; D is uncertain. Trimming took off 3 bases at V and 5 bases at J, with 4 bases between the two ends. The CDR3 has 11 amino acids. DNA for the CDR3: TGTGCCAGCAGTTTTCGGACTGAAGCTTTCTTT. Encoded protein: CASSFRTEAFF.

This clonotype was picked up many times. This rearrangement joins TRBV30 to TRBJ1-4; D not certain. V was cut by 0 bases and J by 5 bases, with 7 bases left in between. Germline-derived CDR1 and CDR2 are GTSNPN and SVGIG (reference sequence). The CDR3 is 13 residues long. The CDR3 protein is CAWSVNQNEKLFF. The CDR3 region has the DNA TGTGCCTGGAGTGTAAACCAAAATGAAAAACTGTTTTTT.